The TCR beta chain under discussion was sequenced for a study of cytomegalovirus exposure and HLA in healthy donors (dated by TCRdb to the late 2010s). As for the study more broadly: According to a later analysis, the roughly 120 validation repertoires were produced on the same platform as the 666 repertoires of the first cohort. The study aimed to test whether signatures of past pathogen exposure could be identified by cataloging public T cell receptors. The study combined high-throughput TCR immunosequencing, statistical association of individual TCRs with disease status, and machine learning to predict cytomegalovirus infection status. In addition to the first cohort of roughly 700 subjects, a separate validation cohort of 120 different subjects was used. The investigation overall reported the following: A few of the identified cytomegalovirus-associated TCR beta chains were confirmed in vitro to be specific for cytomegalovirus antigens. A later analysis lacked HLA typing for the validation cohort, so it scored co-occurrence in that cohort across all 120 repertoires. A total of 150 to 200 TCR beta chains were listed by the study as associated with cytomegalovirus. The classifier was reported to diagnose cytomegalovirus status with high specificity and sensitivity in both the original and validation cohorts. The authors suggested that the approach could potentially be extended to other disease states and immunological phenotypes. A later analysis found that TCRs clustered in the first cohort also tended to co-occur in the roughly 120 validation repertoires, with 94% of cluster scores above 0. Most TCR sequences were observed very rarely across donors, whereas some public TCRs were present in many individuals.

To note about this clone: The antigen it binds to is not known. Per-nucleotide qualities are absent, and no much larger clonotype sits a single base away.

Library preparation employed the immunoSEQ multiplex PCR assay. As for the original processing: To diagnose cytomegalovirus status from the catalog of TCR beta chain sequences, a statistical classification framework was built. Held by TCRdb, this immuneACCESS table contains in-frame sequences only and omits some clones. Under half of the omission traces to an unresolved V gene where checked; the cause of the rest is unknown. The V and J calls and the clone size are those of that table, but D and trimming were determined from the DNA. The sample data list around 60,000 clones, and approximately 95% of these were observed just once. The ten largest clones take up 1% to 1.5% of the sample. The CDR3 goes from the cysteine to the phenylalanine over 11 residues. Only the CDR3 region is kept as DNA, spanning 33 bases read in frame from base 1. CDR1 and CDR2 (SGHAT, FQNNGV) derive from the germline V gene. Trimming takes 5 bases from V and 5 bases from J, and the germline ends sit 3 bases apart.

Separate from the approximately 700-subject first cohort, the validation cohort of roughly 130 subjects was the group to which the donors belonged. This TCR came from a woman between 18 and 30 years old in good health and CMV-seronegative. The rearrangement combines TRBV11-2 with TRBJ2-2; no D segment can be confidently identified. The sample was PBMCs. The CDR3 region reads CASSPTGELFF. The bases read TGTGCCAGCAGCCCGACCGGGGAGCTGTTTTTT.